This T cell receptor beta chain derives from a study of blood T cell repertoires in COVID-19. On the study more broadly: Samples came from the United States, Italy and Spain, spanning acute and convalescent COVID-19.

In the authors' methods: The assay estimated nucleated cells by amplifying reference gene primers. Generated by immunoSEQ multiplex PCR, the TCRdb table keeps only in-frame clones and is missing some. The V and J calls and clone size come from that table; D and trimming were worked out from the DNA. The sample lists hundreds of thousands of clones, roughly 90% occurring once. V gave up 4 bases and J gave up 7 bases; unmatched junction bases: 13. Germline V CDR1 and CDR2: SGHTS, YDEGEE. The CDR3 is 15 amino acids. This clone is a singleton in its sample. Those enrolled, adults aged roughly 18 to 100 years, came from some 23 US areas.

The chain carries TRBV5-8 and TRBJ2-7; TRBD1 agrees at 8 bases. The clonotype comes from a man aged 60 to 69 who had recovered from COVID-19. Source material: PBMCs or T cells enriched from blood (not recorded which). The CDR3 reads CASSLPRQGIIEQYF. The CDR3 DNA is TGTGCCAGCAGCCTACCGAGACAGGGGATAATTGAGCAGTACTTC.